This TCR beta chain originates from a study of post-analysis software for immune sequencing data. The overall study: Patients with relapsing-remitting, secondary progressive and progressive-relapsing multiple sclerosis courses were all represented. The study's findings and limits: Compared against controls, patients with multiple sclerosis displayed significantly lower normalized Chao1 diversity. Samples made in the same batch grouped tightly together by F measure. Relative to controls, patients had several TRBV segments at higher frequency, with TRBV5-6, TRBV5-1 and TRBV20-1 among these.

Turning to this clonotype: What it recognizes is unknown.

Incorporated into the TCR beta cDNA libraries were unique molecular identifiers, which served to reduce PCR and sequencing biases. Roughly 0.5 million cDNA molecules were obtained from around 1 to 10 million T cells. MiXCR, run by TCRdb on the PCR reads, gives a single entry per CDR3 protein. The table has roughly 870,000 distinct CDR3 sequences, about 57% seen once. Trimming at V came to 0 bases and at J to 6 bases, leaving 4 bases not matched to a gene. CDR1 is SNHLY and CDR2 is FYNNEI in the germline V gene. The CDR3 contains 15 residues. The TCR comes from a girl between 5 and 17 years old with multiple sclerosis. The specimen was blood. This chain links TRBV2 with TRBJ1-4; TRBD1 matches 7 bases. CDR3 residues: CASSEAGGGDEKLFF. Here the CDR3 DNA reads TGTGCCAGCAGTGAAGCGGGAGGGGGCGATGAAAAACTGTTTTTT.